By its share, the clone carrying this T cell receptor (delta chain) is hyperexpanded. Other DNA sequences in this sample translate to the same CDR3. This entry belongs to a study of gamma-delta chains in newborns, infants, children. Study as a whole: Microbial exposure reportedly drives polyclonal innate γδ T cell expansion after birth.

Germline lookup yields CDR1 TVYSNPD and CDR2 GDNSRS (reference sequence). The CDR3 runs 13 residues. Germline trimming cut 4 bases from V and 4 bases from J; bases unmatched to any gene: 6. TCRdb re-called the reads using CATT. In the table there are about 1,600 delta-chain clones, roughly 42% of which are singletons. The chain employs TRDV3 and TRDJ2; 7 bases align to TRDD3. The sequenced sample consisted of blood. The clonotype was recovered from a child who had a fever. In nucleotides, the CDR3 is TGTGCCTCAACGTACTGGGGGACAGCACAACTCTTCTTT. Its protein is CASTYWGTAQLFF.